This T cell receptor (beta chain) was identified during a study of blood T cell repertoires in COVID-19. On the study more broadly: Samples taken during acute and convalescent COVID-19 were collected in the United States, Italy and Spain. T cells, B-cell-depleted T cells, or PBMCs provided the cDNA or gDNA that served as material.

The assay was immunoSEQ multiplex PCR, and TCRdb's table has in-frame clones only and misses some. The data contain about 53,000 clones, approximately 87% of them singletons. The CDR3 contains 13 residues. Germline V gives CDR1 ENHRY, CDR2 SYGVKD. The J segment lost 7 bases and the V segment lost 8 bases, leaving 7 bases of the junction unmatched. Sequencing used peripheral blood. The chain uses TRBV10-3 and TRBJ1-1, with TRBD1 identical over 10 bases. This receptor was identified in a man aged 50 to 59 with acute or convalescent COVID-19. CDR3 DNA sequence: TGTGCCATCGGGGAGACAGGGGGCGGTGAAGCTTTCTTT. It translates to CAIGETGGGEAFF.